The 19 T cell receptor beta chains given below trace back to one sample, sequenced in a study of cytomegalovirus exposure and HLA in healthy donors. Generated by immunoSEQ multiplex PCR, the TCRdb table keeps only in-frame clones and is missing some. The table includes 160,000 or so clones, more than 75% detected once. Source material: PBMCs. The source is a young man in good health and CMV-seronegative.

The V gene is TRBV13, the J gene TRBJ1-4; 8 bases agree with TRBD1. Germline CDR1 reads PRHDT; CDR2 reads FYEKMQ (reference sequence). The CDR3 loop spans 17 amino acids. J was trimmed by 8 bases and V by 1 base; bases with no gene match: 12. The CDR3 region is CASSLARTGPKREKLFF. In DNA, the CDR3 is TGTGCCAGCAGCTTAGCTAGGACAGGGCCCAAGAGGGAAAAACTGTTTTTT. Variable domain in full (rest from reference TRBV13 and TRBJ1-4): AAGVIQSPRHLIKEKRETATLKCYPIPRHDTVYWYQQGPGQDPQFLISFYEKMQSDKGSIPDRFSAQQFSDYHSELNMSSLELGDSALYFCASSLARTGPKREKLFFGSGTQLSVL.

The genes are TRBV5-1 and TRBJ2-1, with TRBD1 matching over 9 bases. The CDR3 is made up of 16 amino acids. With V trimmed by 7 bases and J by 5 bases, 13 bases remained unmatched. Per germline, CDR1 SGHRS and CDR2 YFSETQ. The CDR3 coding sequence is TGCGCCAGCGCCCGACAGGGACAGGGTTTGGACAATGAGCAGTTCTTC. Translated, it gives CASARQGQGLDNEQFF.

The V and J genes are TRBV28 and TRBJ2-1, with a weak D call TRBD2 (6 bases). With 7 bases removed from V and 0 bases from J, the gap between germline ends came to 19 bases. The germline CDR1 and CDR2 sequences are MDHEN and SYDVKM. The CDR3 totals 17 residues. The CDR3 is CASKTWASASSYNEQFF. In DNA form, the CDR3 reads TGTGCCAGCAAAACCTGGGCTAGCGCGAGCTCCTACAATGAGCAGTTCTTC.

CDR3 loop: CASSPRAGGTGETQYF. The DNA for the CDR3 is TGTGCCAGCTCACCCCGAGCGGGAGGGACGGGGGAGACCCAGTACTTC. The chain employs TRBV18 and TRBJ2-5; 10 bases fit TRBD2. From germline, CDR1 is KGHSH and CDR2 LQKENI. The ends lost 3 bases at V and 5 bases at J; junction bases unmatched: 9. The CDR3 sequence is 16 residues long.

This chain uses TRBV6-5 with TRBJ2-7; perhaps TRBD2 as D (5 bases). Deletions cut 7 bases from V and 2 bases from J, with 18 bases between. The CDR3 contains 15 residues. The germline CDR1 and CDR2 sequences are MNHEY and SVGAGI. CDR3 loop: CASTPFRGRPYEQYF. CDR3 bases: TGTGCCAGCACGCCATTTAGAGGGAGACCCTACGAGCAGTACTTC.

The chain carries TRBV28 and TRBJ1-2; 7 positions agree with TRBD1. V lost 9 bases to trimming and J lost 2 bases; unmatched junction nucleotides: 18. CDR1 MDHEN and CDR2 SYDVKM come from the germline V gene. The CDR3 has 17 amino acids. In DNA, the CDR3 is TGTGCCAGGACCAAAGGGGCCGGGACAGTTGGAAACTATGGCTACACCTTC. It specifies CARTKGAGTVGNYGYTF.

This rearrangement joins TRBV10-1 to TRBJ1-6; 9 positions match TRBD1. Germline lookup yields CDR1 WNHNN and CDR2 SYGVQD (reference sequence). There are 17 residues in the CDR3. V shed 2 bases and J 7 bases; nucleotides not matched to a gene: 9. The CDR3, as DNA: TGCGCCAGCAGTGAGATCGCGACAGGGGGATTGAATTCACCCCTCCACTTT. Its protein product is CASSEIATGGLNSPLHF.

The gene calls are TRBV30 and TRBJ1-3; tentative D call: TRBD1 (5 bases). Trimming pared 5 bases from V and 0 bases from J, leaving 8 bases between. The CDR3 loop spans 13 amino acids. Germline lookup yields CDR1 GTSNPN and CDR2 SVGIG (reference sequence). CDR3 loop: CAWDSYSGNTIYF. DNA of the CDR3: TGTGCCTGGGACAGTTACTCTGGAAACACCATATATTTT.

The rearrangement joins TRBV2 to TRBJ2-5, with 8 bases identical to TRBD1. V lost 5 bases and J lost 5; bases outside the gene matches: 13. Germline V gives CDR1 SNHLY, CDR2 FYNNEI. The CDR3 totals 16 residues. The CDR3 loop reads CASSPSPGQDGETQYF. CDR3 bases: TGTGCCAGCAGTCCCTCCCCGGGACAGGATGGGGAGACCCAGTACTTC. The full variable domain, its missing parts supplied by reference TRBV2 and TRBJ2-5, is EPEVTQTPSHQVTQMGQEVILRCVPISNHLYFYWYRQILGQKVEFLVSFYNNEISEKSEIFDDQFSVERPDGSNFTLKIRSTKLEDSAMYFCASSPSPGQDGETQYFGPGTRLLVL.

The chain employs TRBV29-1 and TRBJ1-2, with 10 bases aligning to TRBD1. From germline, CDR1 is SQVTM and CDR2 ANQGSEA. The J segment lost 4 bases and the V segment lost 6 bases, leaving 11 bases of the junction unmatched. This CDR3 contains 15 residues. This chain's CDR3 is CSVTGGEERTYGYTF. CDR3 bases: TGCAGCGTGACAGGGGGCGAGGAAAGAACCTATGGCTACACCTTC.

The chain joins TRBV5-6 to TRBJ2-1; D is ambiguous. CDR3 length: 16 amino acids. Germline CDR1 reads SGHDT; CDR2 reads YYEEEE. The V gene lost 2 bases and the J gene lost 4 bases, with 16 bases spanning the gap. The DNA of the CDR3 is TGTGCCAGCAGCTTAAAAGAAACGAGGCGTTACAATGAGCAGTTCTTC. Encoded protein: CASSLKETRRYNEQFF.

Here the CDR3 DNA reads TGTGCCAGCACCCGAACCAGGGGAGCTCAGCCCCAGCATTTT. It translates to CASTRTRGAQPQHF. The chain has TRBV2 and TRBJ1-5; D may be TRBD1 (6 bases). Germline values: CDR1 SNHLY, CDR2 FYNNEI. CDR3 length: 14 amino acids. The V end lost 7 bases, the J end lost 6 bases, and 16 bases lay between the germline ends.

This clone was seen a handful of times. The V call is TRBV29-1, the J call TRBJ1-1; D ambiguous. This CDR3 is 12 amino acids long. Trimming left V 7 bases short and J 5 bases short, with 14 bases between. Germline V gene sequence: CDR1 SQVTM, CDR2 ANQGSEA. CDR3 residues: CSAVGGGTEAFF. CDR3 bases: TGCAGCGCTGTGGGAGGAGGAACTGAAGCTTTCTTT.

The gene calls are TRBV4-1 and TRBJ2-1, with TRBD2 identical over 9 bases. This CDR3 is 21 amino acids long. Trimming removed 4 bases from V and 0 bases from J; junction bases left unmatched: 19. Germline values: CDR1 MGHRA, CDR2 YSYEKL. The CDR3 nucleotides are TGCGCCAGCAGCCCCCTAAAAGGTCGAGCGGGAGGTTCTAGCTCCTACAATGAGCAGTTCTTC. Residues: CASSPLKGRAGGSSSYNEQFF.

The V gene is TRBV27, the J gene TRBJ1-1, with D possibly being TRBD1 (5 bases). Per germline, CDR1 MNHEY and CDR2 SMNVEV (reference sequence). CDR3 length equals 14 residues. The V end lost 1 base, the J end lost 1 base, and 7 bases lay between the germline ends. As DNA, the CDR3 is TGTGCCAGCAGTTTATATCAGGGGAACACTGAAGCTTTCTTT. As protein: CASSLYQGNTEAFF.

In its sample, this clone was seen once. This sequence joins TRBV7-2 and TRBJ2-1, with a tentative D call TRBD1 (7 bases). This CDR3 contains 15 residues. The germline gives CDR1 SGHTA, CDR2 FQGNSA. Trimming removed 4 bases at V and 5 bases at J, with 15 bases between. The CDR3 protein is CASSSQGGVNNEQFF. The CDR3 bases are TGTGCCAGCAGCTCGCAGGGGGGCGTTAACAATGAGCAGTTCTTC.

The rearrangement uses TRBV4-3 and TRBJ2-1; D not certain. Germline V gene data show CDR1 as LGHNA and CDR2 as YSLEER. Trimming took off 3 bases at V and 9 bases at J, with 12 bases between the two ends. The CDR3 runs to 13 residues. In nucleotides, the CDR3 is TGCGCCAGCAGCCACTCTAGTCTGGGTGAGCAGTTCTTC. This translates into CASSHSSLGEQFF.

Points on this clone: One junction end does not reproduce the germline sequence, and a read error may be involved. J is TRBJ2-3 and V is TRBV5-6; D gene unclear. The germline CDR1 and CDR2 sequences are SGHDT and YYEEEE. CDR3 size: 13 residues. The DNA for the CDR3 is TGTGCCAGCCGCTTGGCGGGCACAGATACGCAGTATTTT. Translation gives CASRLAGTDTQYF.

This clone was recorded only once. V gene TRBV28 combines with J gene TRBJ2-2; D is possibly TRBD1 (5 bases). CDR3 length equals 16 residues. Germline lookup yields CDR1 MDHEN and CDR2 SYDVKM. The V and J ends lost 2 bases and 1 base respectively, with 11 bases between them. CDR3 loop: CASSLGRGLNTGELFF. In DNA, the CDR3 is TGTGCCAGCAGTTTAGGAAGGGGTTTGAACACCGGGGAGCTGTTTTTT. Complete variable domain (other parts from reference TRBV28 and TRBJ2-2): DVKVTQSSRYLVKRTGEKVFLECVQDMDHENMFWYRQDPGLGLRLIYFSYDVKMKEKGDIPEGYSVSREKKERFSLILESASTNQTSMYLCASSLGRGLNTGELFFGEGSRLTVL.